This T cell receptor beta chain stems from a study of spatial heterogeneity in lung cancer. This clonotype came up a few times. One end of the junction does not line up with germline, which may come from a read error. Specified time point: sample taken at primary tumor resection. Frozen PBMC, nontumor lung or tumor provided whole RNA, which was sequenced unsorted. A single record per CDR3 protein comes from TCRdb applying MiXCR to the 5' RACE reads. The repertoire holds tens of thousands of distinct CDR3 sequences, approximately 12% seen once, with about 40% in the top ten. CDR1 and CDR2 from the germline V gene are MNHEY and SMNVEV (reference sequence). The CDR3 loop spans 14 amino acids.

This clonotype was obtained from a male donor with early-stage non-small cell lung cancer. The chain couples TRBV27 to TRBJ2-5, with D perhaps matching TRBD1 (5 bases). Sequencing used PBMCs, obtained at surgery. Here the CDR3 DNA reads TGTGCCAACAGTTTACCAGGGTATGGAGAGACCCAGTACTTC. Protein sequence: CANSLPGYGETQYF.